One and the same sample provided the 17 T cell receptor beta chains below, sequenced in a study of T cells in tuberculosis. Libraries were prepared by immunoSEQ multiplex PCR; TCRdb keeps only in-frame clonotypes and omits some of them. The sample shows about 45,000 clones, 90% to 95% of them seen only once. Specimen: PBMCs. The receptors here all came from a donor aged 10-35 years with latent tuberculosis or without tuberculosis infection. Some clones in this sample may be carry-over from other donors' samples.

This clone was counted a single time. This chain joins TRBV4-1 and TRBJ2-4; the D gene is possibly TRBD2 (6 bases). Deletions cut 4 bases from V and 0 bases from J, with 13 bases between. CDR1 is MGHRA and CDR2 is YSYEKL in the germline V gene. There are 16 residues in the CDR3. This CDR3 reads CASSRGTLLAKNIQYF. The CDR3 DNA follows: TGCGCCAGCAGCCGAGGGACTCTGCTAGCCAAAAACATTCAGTACTTC.

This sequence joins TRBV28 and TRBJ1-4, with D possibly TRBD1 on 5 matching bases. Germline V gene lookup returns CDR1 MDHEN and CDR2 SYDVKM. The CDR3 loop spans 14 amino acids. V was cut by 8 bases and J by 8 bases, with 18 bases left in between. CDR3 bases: TGTGCCAGCGACGGGCAGGGTTTCGGGGAAAAACTGTTTTTT. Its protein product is CASDGQGFGEKLFF.

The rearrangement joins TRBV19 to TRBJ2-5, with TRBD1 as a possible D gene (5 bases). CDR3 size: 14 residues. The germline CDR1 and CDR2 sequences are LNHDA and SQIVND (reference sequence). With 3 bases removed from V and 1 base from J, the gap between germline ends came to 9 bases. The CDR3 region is CASSMTAFQETQYF. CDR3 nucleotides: TGTGCCAGTAGTATGACAGCGTTCCAAGAGACCCAGTACTTC.

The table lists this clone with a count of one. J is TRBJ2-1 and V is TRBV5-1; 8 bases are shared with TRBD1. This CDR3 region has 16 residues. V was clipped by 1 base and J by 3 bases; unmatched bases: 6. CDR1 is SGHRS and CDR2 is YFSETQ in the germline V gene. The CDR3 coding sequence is TGCGCCAGCAGCTTGCCCGGGACAGGAAACTACAATGAGCAGTTCTTC. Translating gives CASSLPGTGNYNEQFF. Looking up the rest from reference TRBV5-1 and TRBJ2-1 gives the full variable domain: KAGVTQTPRYLIKTRGQQVTLSCSPISGHRSVSWYQQTPGQGLQFLFEYFSETQRNKGNFPGRFSGRQFSNSRSEMNVSTLELGDSALYLCASSLPGTGNYNEQFFGPGTRLTVL.

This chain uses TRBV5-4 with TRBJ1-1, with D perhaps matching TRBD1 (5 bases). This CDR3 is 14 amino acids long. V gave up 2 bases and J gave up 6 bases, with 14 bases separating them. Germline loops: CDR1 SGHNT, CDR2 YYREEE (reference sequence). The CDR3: CASSLIREKAEAFF. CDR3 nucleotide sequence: TGTGCCAGCAGCTTAATCAGGGAAAAAGCTGAAGCTTTCTTT.

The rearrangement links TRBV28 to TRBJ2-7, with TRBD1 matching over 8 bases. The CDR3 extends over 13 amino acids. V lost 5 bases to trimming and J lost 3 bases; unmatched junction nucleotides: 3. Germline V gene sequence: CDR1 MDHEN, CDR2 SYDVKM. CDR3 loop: CASSQDRDYEQYF. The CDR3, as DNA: TGTGCCAGCAGTCAGGACAGGGACTACGAGCAGTACTTC.

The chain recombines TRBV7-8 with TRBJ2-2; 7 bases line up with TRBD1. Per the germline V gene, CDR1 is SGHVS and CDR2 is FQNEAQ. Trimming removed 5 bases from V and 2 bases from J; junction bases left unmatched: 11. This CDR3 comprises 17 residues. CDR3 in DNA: TGTGCCAGCAGCCCGCCCCGAGGGACAGTAAACACCGGGGAGCTGTTTTTT. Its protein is CASSPPRGTVNTGELFF.

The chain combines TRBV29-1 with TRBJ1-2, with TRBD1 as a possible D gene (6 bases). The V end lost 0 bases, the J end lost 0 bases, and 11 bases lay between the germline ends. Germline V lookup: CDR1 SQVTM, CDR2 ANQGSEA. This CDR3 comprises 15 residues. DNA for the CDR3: TGCAGCGTTGAAGACCGGGACAAGACTAACTATGGCTACACCTTC. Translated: CSVEDRDKTNYGYTF.

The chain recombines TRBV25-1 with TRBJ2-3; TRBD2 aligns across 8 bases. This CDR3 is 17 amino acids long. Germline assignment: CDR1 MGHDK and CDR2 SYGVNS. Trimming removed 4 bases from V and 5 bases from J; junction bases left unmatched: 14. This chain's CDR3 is CASSGGGLAGSKDTQYF. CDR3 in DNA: TGTGCCAGCAGTGGCGGGGGGCTAGCGGGCTCAAAAGATACGCAGTATTTT.

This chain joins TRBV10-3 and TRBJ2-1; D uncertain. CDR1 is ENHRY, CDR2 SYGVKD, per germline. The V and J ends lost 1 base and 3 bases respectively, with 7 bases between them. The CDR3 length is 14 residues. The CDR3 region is CAISELSFYNEQFF. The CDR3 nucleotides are TGTGCCATCAGTGAGTTATCTTTCTACAATGAGCAGTTCTTC.

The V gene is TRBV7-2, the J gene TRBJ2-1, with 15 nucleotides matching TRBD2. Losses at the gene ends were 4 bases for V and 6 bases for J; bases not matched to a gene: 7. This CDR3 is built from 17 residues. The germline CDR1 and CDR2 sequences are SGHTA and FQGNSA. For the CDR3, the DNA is TGTGCCAGCAGCTCGGGACTAGCGGGAGGCCGTTTCAATGAGCAGTTCTTC. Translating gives CASSSGLAGGRFNEQFF.

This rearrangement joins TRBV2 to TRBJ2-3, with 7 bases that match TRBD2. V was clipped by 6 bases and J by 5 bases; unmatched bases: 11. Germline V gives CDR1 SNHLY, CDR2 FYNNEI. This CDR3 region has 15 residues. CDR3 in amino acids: CASRVGGSNGDTQYF. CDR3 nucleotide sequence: TGTGCCAGCAGGGTTGGCGGGAGTAATGGAGATACGCAGTATTTT. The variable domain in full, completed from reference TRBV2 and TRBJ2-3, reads EPEVTQTPSHQVTQMGQEVILRCVPISNHLYFYWYRQILGQKVEFLVSFYNNEISEKSEIFDDQFSVERPDGSNFTLKIRSTKLEDSAMYFCASRVGGSNGDTQYFGPGTRLTVL.

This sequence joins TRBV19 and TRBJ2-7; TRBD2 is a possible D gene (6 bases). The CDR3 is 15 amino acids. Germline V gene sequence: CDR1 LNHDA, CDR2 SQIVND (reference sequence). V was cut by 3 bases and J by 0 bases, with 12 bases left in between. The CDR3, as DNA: TGTGCCAGTAGTATTGATCACGGGAGCTCCTACGAGCAGTACTTC. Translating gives CASSIDHGSSYEQYF. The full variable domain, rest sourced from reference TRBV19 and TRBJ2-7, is DGGITQSPKYLFRKEGQNVTLSCEQNLNHDAMYWYRQDPGQGLRLIYYSQIVNDFQKGDIAEGYSVSREKKESFPLTVTSAQKNPTAFYLCASSIDHGSSYEQYFGPGTRLTVT.

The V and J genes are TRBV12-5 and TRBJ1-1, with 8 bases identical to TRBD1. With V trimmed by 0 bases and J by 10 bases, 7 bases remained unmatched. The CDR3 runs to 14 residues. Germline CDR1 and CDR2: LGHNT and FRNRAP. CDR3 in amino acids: CASGLVRTGSVAFF. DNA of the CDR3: TGTGCTAGTGGTTTGGTACGGACAGGGTCTGTAGCTTTCTTT.

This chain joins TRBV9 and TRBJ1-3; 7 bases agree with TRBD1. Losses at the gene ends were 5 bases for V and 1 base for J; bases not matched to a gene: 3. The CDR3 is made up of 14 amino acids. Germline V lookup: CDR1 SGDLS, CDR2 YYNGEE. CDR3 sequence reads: CASSPRGSGNTIYF. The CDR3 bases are TGTGCCAGCAGTCCCAGGGGGTCTGGAAACACCATATATTTT.

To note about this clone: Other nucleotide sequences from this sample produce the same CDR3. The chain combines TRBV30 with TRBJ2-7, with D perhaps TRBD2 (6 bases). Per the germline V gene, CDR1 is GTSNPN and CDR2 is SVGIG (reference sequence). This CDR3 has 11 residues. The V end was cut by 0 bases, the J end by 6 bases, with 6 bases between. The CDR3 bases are TGTGCCTGGAGTGTCGGGGGCGAGCAGTACTTC. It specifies CAWSVGGEQYF. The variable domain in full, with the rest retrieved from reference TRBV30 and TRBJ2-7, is SQTIHQWPATLVQPVGSPLSLECTVEGTSNPNLYWYRQAAGRGLQLLFYSVGIGQISSEVPQNLSASRPQDRQFILSSKKLLLSDSGFYLCAWSVGGEQYFGPGTRLTVT.

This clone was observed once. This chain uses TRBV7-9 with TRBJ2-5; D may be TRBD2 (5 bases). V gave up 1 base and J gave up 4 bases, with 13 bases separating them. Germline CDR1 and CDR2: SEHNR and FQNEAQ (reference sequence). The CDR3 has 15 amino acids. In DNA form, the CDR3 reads TGTGCCAGCAGCTTAGGACTACGTGGGCGAGAGACCCAGTACTTC. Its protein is CASSLGLRGRETQYF.